A selection of T cell receptor beta chains follows, all from one sample in a study of shared clonotypes between healthy human individuals. Libraries were prepared by immunoSEQ multiplex PCR; TCRdb keeps only in-frame clonotypes and omits some of them. This sample has 2,100,000 or so clones; approximately 95% occur once, and the top ten carry over 0.1%. Source material: naive CD4+ T cells sorted from blood. Source of these receptors: a man between 18 and 29 years old in good health. The CDR3 runs from the conserved cysteine through the conserved F or W. A D gene is named only where the DNA matches it firmly. Clone size is not always given. Where it is, it says once, few, many or a class for expanded clones.

d_gene	abundance	v_gene	j_gene	CDR3nt	CDR3aa
-	-	TRBV7-2	TRBJ1-3	TGTGCCAGCAGCTTAAACATTGGGCAGGTTGCAAACACCATATATTTT	CASSLNIGQVANTIYF
TRBD1	once	TRBV5-1	TRBJ1-6	TGCGCCAGCAGCCCGGGACAGGGGGCGCGGTCTGTTAATTCACCCCTCCACTTT	CASSPGQGARSVNSPLHF
-	-	TRBV11-1	TRBJ1-2	TGTGCCAGCAGCTTAGGTATAGGGAGTGATGGCTACACCTTC	CASSLGIGSDGYTF
TRBD2	-	TRBV9	TRBJ2-1	TGTGCCAGCAGCGTATTGGCGGGAGACTACAATGAGCAGTTCTTC	CASSVLAGDYNEQFF
-	-	TRBV2	TRBJ2-7	TGTGCCAGCAGCTCTTCCGGACCTCGCAATTACTACGAGCAGTACTTC	CASSSSGPRNYYEQYF
TRBD1	few	TRBV4-2	TRBJ1-4	TGTGCCAGCAGCCAAGGGGACAGGGATAATGAAAAACTGTTTTTT	CASSQGDRDNEKLFF
-	-	TRBV30	TRBJ1-5	TGTGCCTGGAGTTCGGCAGTCATAAATCAGCCCCAGCATTTT	CAWSSAVINQPQHF
-	-	TRBV28	TRBJ1-5	TGTGCCAGCAGCACTTTACACGAAATGTATAGCAATCAGCCCCAGCATTTT	CASSTLHEMYSNQPQHF
TRBD2	once	TRBV30	TRBJ2-7	TGTGCCTGGAGTTATGTAGCGGGCACCTACGAGCAGTACTTC	CAWSYVAGTYEQYF
TRBD1	once	TRBV28	TRBJ2-7	TGTGCCAGCAGTACCCCCGGGACAGGGAATTACGAGCAGTACTTC	CASSTPGTGNYEQYF
-	-	TRBV6-5	TRBJ1-1	TGTGCCAGCAATAGGAGAGTGAACACTGAAGCTTTCTTT	CASNRRVNTEAFF
TRBD2	-	TRBV6-6	TRBJ2-3	TGTGCCAGCCGACTAGCGGGAGATACGCAGTATTTT	CASRLAGDTQYF
-	-	TRBV27	TRBJ1-2	TGTGCCAGCAGTTTATACGGGCAAATCACTAACTATGGCTACACCTTC	CASSLYGQITNYGYTF
TRBD1	-	TRBV4-2	TRBJ2-5	TGTGCCAGCAGCCAGGAGACAGGGTTCCAGTACTTC	CASSQETGFQYF
TRBD1	-	TRBV28	TRBJ1-2	TGTGCCAGCAGTACAGGACAGGGAGTGGGTGGCTACACCTTC	CASSTGQGVGGYTF
-	-	TRBV25-1	TRBJ1-4	TGTGCCAGCAGTGCAAACGGAGCAACTAATGAAAAACTGTTTTTT	CASSANGATNEKLFF
-	-	TRBV5-1	TRBJ2-1	TGCGCCAGCAGCTTGGATCCGGGTGTCTATGAGCAGTTCTTC	CASSLDPGVYEQFF
-	-	TRBV2	TRBJ2-7	TGTGCCAGCAGCGTGAACGACGAGCAGTACTTC	CASSVNDEQYF
TRBD1	-	TRBV19	TRBJ2-2	TGTGCCAGTAGGGGGACAGGGGTAAACACCGGGGAGCTGTTTTTT	CASRGTGVNTGELFF
-	-	TRBV13	TRBJ1-4	TGTGCCAGCACCAGAACAGGGTCGGATGAAAAACTGTTTTTT	CASTRTGSDEKLFF
-	-	TRBV2	TRBJ1-5	TGTGCCAGCAGTGAGGATTTGAGGTCTAATCAGCCCCAGCATTTT	CASSEDLRSNQPQHF
-	-	TRBV7-9	TRBJ1-1	TGTGCCAGCAGCTTCTTACAGCAGAACACTGAAGCTTTCTTT	CASSFLQQNTEAFF
-	-	TRBV6-5	TRBJ2-6	TGTGCCAGCACCCAGCCTCGCTCTGGGGCCAACGTCCTGACTTTC	CASTQPRSGANVLTF
-	-	TRBV30	TRBJ1-1	TGTGCCTGGAGTACCCAGACAGGGAACACTGAAGCTTTCTTT	CAWSTQTGNTEAFF
TRBD1	-	TRBV6-5	TRBJ1-2	TGTGCCAGCAGTTCCGACAGGGGCGCAGTCTATGGCTACACCTTC	CASSSDRGAVYGYTF
-	-	TRBV9	TRBJ2-7	TGTGCCAGCAGCGTGGAAGCGCCGAGCTCCTACGAGCAGTACTTC	CASSVEAPSSYEQYF
-	-	TRBV10-3	TRBJ2-1	TGTGCCATCAGGGACCCTTCGGAGAGTGAGCAGTTCTTC	CAIRDPSESEQFF
-	once	TRBV7-3	TRBJ2-7	TGTGCCAGCAGCTTTGGCTTAGGGTACGAGCAGTACTTC	CASSFGLGYEQYF
TRBD2	-	TRBV4-1	TRBJ2-5	TGCGCCAGCAGCCAACTTCTAGCGGGAGACGGAAAGACCCAGTACTTC	CASSQLLAGDGKTQYF
-	-	TRBV11-3	TRBJ2-1	TGTGCCAGCAGCTTAACACCCGGGGGCGGCTCCTACAATGAGCAGTTCTTC	CASSLTPGGGSYNEQFF
TRBD2	-	TRBV9	TRBJ2-7	TGTGCCAGCAGCGTAGGTCTAGAAGTAGCTGGCGGGAGGACCTACGAGCAGTACTTC	CASSVGLEVAGGRTYEQYF